A single sample is the source of the 19 T cell receptor beta chains below, sequenced in a study of T cells in Graves' hyperthyroidism and ophthalmopathy. Template material for amplifying TCR beta CDR3 regions consisted of RNA transcripts. Carried out on the TCR CDR3, a first-round RT-PCR used the HTBI primer set. TCRdb recomputed calls from the multiplex PCR reads with MiXCR, one row per CDR3 protein. The data hold fewer than 550,000 distinct CDR3 sequences, with approximately 15% observed a single time. The sequencing sample was made of blood. These receptors were obtained from a woman aged 18 to 35 with Graves' hyperthyroidism.

This clonotype occurred many times. The rearrangement uses TRBV6-1 and TRBJ1-4, with a tentative D call TRBD1 (6 bases). The CDR3 totals 14 residues. V lost 6 bases, J lost 4 bases, and 12 bases lay in between. Germline CDR1 and CDR2: MNHNS and SASEGT. The CDR3 DNA sequence: TGTGCCAGCAGACCGACAGGAGATAATGAAAAACTGTTTTTT. This translates into CASRPTGDNEKLFF.

This clonotype was recorded a few times. This chain uses TRBV2 with TRBJ2-7, with 11 bases that match TRBD2. The germline V gene has CDR1 SNHLY and CDR2 FYNNEI. After removal of 6 bases from V and 4 bases from J, the junction contained 5 bases not matched to a gene. There are 14 residues in the CDR3. CDR3 residues: CASSFTSGGYEQYF. CDR3 DNA: TGTGCCAGCAGCTTTACTAGCGGGGGTTACGAGCAGTACTTC.

The chain is built from TRBV27 and TRBJ1-1, with 9 bases identical to TRBD1. The CDR3 covers 14 residues. Germline values: CDR1 MNHEY, CDR2 SMNVEV (reference sequence). V shed 5 bases and J 4 bases; nucleotides not matched to a gene: 5. This CDR3 reads CASSQQGASTEAFF. The CDR3 nucleotides read TGTGCCAGCAGTCAACAGGGGGCGAGCACTGAAGCTTTCTTT.

This clonotype was seen many times. This sequence joins TRBV9 and TRBJ1-1; D is perhaps TRBD1 (5 bases). Germline loops: CDR1 SGDLS, CDR2 YYNGEE. The CDR3 runs to 16 residues. V was shortened by 4 bases and J by 0 bases, with 16 bases between the two germline ends. The CDR3 DNA reads TGTGCCAGCAGCCCATATCTTCGACAGATGAACACTGAAGCTTTCTTT. Translation gives CASSPYLRQMNTEAFF.

The chain combines TRBV10-3 with TRBJ2-2, with 7 positions matching TRBD1. The germline V gene has CDR1 ENHRY and CDR2 SYGVKD. CDR3 length equals 14 residues. J was trimmed by 1 base and V by 10 bases; bases with no gene match: 6. The CDR3 sequence is CATRQGLNTGELFF. CDR3 in DNA: TGTGCCACGAGACAGGGCTTGAACACCGGGGAGCTGTTTTTT.

This chain uses TRBV6-1 with TRBJ1-6; D is uncertain. V lost 10 bases, J lost 4 bases, and 8 bases lay in between. CDR3 length: 12 amino acids. Germline CDR1 is MNHNS and CDR2 is SASEGT. CDR3 in amino acids: CATSDYNSPLHF. The CDR3 bases are TGTGCCACCAGCGATTATAATTCACCCCTCCACTTT.

At least ten counts were recorded for this clonotype. The genes are TRBV3-1 and TRBJ2-2; D gene ambiguous. V lost 2 bases and J 9 bases, leaving 10 bases between the germline ends. CDR1 and CDR2 (germline): LGHDT, YNNKEL (reference sequence). The CDR3 is 13 amino acids. The CDR3 nucleotides are TGTGCCAGCAGCCAATCACAGCGATGGGAGCTGTTTTTT. It specifies CASSQSQRWELFF.

This clonotype showed up just a few times. The rearrangement joins TRBV18 to TRBJ2-7; D is undetermined. Trimming took off 3 bases at V and 7 bases at J, with 13 bases between the two ends. Germline V gene lookup returns CDR1 KGHSH and CDR2 LQKENI. The CDR3 has 13 amino acids. DNA of the CDR3: TGTGCCAGCTCACCTCCCGCGGTCCGGGAGCAGTACTTC. Translated: CASSPPAVREQYF.

For this clonotype: This sequence may be a read error, since a much larger clone differs from it by one base. The chain is built from TRBV6-5 and TRBJ1-5; D remains ambiguous. The CDR3 runs 13 residues. Germline V lookup: CDR1 MNHEY, CDR2 SVGAGI. The CDR3 here is CAGSYSRGSPQHF. The CDR3 DNA sequence: TGTGCCGGCAGTTACTCGCGAGGATCGCCCCAGCATTTT.

On this clonotype: A read error may produce the germline difference seen at one junction end. The CDR3 DNA sequence: TGTGTCAGCAGATCAGGGGTTGGCGAGACCCAGTACTTC. It codes for CVSRSGVGETQYF. This chain uses TRBV7-3 with TRBJ2-5, with a possible D match to TRBD1 (6 bases). This CDR3 contains 13 residues. Germline values: CDR1 SGHTA, CDR2 FQGTGA.

CDR3 sequence reads: CASIRGLSGGGDEQFF. CDR3 coding DNA: TGTGCCAGCATCAGGGGATTGTCGGGGGGGGGGGATGAGCAGTTCTTC. The chain links TRBV7-9 to TRBJ2-1, with 8 nucleotides matching TRBD2. Losses at the gene ends were 7 bases for V and 8 bases for J; bases not matched to a gene: 16. The V gene's germline CDR1 is SEHNR and CDR2 FQNEAQ (reference sequence). This CDR3 has 16 amino acids.

This clonotype was seen a handful of times. A read error may explain this, as a much larger clone is one base away. The rearrangement joins TRBV3-1 to TRBJ1-1; no definite D call. The CDR3 length is 14 residues. V was pared by 1 base and J by 6 bases, with 12 bases between. Per germline, CDR1 LGHDT and CDR2 YNNKEL (reference sequence). This CDR3 is CASSQGGLRAEAFF. CDR3 sequence (DNA): TGTGCCAGCAGCCAAGGAGGACTAAGGGCTGAAGCTTTCTTT.

This clonotype has ten or more counts. The chain has TRBV20-1 and TRBJ1-5; TRBD1 might be the D (6 bases). The germline CDR1 and CDR2 sequences are DFQATT and SNEGSKA (reference sequence). Between the trimmed V and J ends, which lost 0 bases and 0 bases, there was a span of 15 bases. The CDR3 is made up of 17 amino acids. CDR3 residues: CSARDRDKNYSNQPQHF. CDR3 DNA: TGCAGTGCTAGAGATAGGGACAAAAATTATAGCAATCAGCCCCAGCATTTT.

In its sample, this clonotype was seen a few times. The chain carries TRBV6-5 and TRBJ2-1; 7 bases fit TRBD1. The V gene's germline CDR1 is MNHEY and CDR2 SVGAGI. J was trimmed by 9 bases and V by 0 bases; bases with no gene match: 5. CDR3 size: 14 residues. For the CDR3, the DNA is TGTGCCAGCAGTTACTCGGCACAGGGGTTTGAGCAGTTCTTC. This sequence encodes CASSYSAQGFEQFF.

The V gene is TRBV4-1, the J gene TRBJ1-2; 7 nucleotides align to TRBD1. Per the germline V gene, CDR1 is MGHRA and CDR2 is YSYEKL. This CDR3 has 17 residues. V dropped 4 bases and J dropped 8; count of bases not matched to a gene: 19. The CDR3: CASSPTGLSLSDQGYTF. CDR3 coding DNA: TGCGCCAGCAGCCCGACAGGGCTTTCACTTTCAGACCAGGGCTACACCTTC.

This clonotype was observed a handful of times. This chain connects TRBV28 to TRBJ1-2; D possibly corresponds to TRBD1 (6 bases). CDR3 size: 14 residues. V lost 7 bases and J lost 0, with 12 bases in between. Germline CDR1 and CDR2: MDHEN and SYDVKM. The CDR3 here is CASKEGGANYGYTF. As DNA, the CDR3 is TGTGCCAGCAAGGAAGGGGGGGCTAACTATGGCTACACCTTC.

The CDR3 DNA sequence: TGCGCCAGCAGCGCCGACAGGGGTGGGTACACTGAAGCTTTCTTT. Translation: CASSADRGGYTEAFF. The chain has TRBV5-1 and TRBJ1-1; 8 nucleotides line up with TRBD1. J lost 3 bases, V lost 4 bases, and 8 bases had no gene match. Germline lookup yields CDR1 SGHRS and CDR2 YFSETQ. CDR3 size: 15 residues.

This clonotype has a count of ten or more. V and J are TRBV7-8 and TRBJ1-2; D is possibly TRBD1 (6 bases). Looked up from germline, CDR1 is SGHVS and CDR2 is FQNEAQ. This CDR3 contains 19 residues. Trimming removed 1 base from V and 2 bases from J, with 23 bases in between. In DNA, the CDR3 is TGTGCCAGCAGCTTAGGGCCCGGCGGAGGGGGACCTCGGAACTATGGCTACACCTTC. Its protein product is CASSLGPGGGGPRNYGYTF.

In its sample, this clonotype was seen a few times. The chain employs TRBV3-1 and TRBJ1-2; D perhaps matches TRBD1 (5 bases). The length of the CDR3 is 15 residues. V lost 2 bases to trimming and J lost 4 bases, with 14 bases between them. The germline gives CDR1 LGHDT, CDR2 YNNKEL (reference sequence). The CDR3 DNA follows: TGTGCCAGCAGCCAAACGTCAGGGCTAGGCTATGGCTACACCTTC. Translating it yields CASSQTSGLGYGYTF.